These 31 T cell receptor beta chains came from one sample sequenced in a study of beta chain features in type 1 diabetes. Study observations and caveats: Across all four CD4+ subsets, people with type 1 diabetes showed modestly shorter TCRB CDR3s.

Antigens of these TCRs are unknown. Isolated RNA was reverse transcribed in full, so expressed TCRB transcripts were sequenced. Generated by immunoSEQ multiplex PCR, the TCRdb table keeps only in-frame clones and is missing some. The table has around 250,000 clones, 13% to 15% seen once. Material: naive CD4+ T cells from blood. The receptors come from a man aged 25 to 40 with type 1 diabetes.

V gene TRBV7-2 combines with J gene TRBJ2-7; possible D gene TRBD1, 8 bases. The CDR3 has 15 amino acids. Germline loops: CDR1 SGHTA, CDR2 FQGNSA. Trimming stripped 3 bases from V and 3 bases from J, with 15 bases between. The CDR3 spells CASSLGGTGLYEQYF. CDR3 DNA sequence: TGTGCCAGCAGCTTGGGGGGGACAGGCCTCTACGAGCAGTACTTC. Looking up the rest from reference TRBV7-2 and TRBJ2-7 gives the full variable domain: GAGVSQSPSNKVTEKGKDVELRCDPISGHTALYWYRQSLGQGLEFLIYFQGNSAPDKSGLPSDRFSAERTGGSVSTLTIQRTQQEDSAVYLCASSLGGTGLYEQYFGPGTRLTVT.

This rearrangement joins TRBV11-2 to TRBJ2-5; D is possibly TRBD1 (6 bases). Looked up from germline, CDR1 is SGHAT and CDR2 is FQNNGV. V lost 3 bases and J lost 7, with 24 bases in between. This CDR3 is built from 17 residues. Here the CDR3 reads CASSLIKTGTIARTQYF. CDR3 sequence (DNA): TGTGCCAGCAGCTTGATCAAAACCGGGACAATCGCGAGGACCCAGTACTTC.

The chain has TRBV19 and TRBJ2-4; TRBD1 aligns across 8 bases. From germline, CDR1 is LNHDA and CDR2 SQIVND (reference sequence). The CDR3 sequence is 20 residues long. The ends lost 5 bases at V and 0 bases at J; junction bases unmatched: 18. The CDR3 reads CASSAIYGTGVGTAKNIQYF. The CDR3 region has the DNA TGTGCCAGTAGTGCAATTTACGGGACAGGAGTAGGAACAGCCAAAAACATTCAGTACTTC.

V usage is TRBV6-5 and J usage is TRBJ2-1, with 7 bases lining up with TRBD2. The CDR3 consists of 15 residues. V lost 6 bases and J lost 0; bases outside the gene matches: 5. Germline CDR1 reads MNHEY; CDR2 reads SVGAGI. The CDR3 reads CASRRGGSSYNEQFF. CDR3 DNA sequence: TGTGCCAGCAGGAGAGGCGGGAGCTCCTACAATGAGCAGTTCTTC.

This clone was counted only a few times. The chain employs TRBV7-2 and TRBJ2-7; 8 bases fit TRBD1. The germline gives CDR1 SGHTA, CDR2 FQGNSA. The CDR3 spans 12 residues. After removal of 4 bases from V and 6 bases from J, the junction contained 2 bases not matched to a gene. The CDR3 bases are TGTGCCAGCAGCTGGGACAGGACCGAGCAGTACTTC. It specifies CASSWDRTEQYF. The full variable domain, with the rest looked up from reference TRBV7-2 and TRBJ2-7, is GAGVSQSPSNKVTEKGKDVELRCDPISGHTALYWYRQSLGQGLEFLIYFQGNSAPDKSGLPSDRFSAERTGGSVSTLTIQRTQQEDSAVYLCASSWDRTEQYFGPGTRLTVT.

There are a few counts of this clone. V and J are TRBV18 and TRBJ1-5; D remains ambiguous. CDR1 and CDR2 (germline): KGHSH, LQKENI. The CDR3 contains 15 residues. Trimming pared 5 bases from V and 0 bases from J, leaving 11 bases between. Written as DNA, the CDR3 is TGTGCCAGCTCAGCGGGAGGGAATAGCAATCAGCCCCAGCATTTT. It yields the protein CASSAGGNSNQPQHF.

CDR3 sequence: CASRKRQGHQPQHF. CDR3 sequence (DNA): TGTGCCAGCAGAAAACGACAGGGCCATCAGCCCCAGCATTTT. This chain links TRBV28 with TRBJ1-5, with 7 bases lining up with TRBD1. The CDR3 runs to 14 residues. The germline gives CDR1 MDHEN, CDR2 SYDVKM. The junction had 7 bases not matched to a gene; V was cut back by 6 bases and J by 5 bases.

There are a few counts of this clone. V usage is TRBV11-3 and J usage is TRBJ2-1; D is ambiguous. Between the trimmed V and J ends, which lost 4 bases and 4 bases, there was a span of 11 bases. The CDR3 consists of 14 residues. Per the germline V gene, CDR1 is SGHNT and CDR2 is YENEEA. In DNA form, the CDR3 reads TGTGCCAGCAGCTCCACGGGTCTATACAATGAGCAGTTCTTC. Amino acid sequence: CASSSTGLYNEQFF.

The chain uses TRBV2 and TRBJ2-4, with 7 bases aligning to TRBD2. The CDR3 has 15 amino acids. Unmatched junction bases numbered 12, after V lost 7 bases and J lost 6 bases. The germline CDR1 and CDR2 sequences are SNHLY and FYNNEI. The CDR3 coding sequence is TGTGCCAGCACCCGAAGGGCGGGAGAGGGAAACATTCAGTACTTC. This translates into CASTRRAGEGNIQYF.

This rearrangement joins TRBV19 to TRBJ1-5, with 7 bases aligning to TRBD1. The CDR3 spans 14 residues. Germline V gene sequence: CDR1 LNHDA, CDR2 SQIVND (reference sequence). After removal of 7 bases from V and 3 bases from J, the junction contained 6 bases not matched to a gene. The CDR3 coding sequence is TGTGCCAGTACCGCGACAGGGCCCAATCAGCCCCAGCATTTT. The encoded protein is CASTATGPNQPQHF.

There are a few counts of this clone. J is TRBJ2-7 and V is TRBV18, with a weak D call TRBD1 (6 bases). There are 13 residues in the CDR3. V was shortened by 2 bases and J by 3 bases, with 8 bases between the two germline ends. CDR1 is KGHSH and CDR2 is LQKENI in the germline V gene. This CDR3 reads CASSPSDSYEQYF. CDR3 bases: TGTGCCAGCTCACCATCGGACAGCTACGAGCAGTACTTC.

The J gene is TRBJ2-1, the V gene TRBV5-1; 9 nucleotides match TRBD2. CDR1 is SGHRS and CDR2 is YFSETQ in the germline V gene. The ends lost 3 bases at V and 0 bases at J; junction bases unmatched: 7. The CDR3 extends over 17 amino acids. The CDR3 nucleotides are TGCGCCAGCAGCTGGGGGCGACTAGCGGACTCCTACAATGAGCAGTTCTTC. The encoded protein is CASSWGRLADSYNEQFF. The complete variable domain, with remaining parts taken from reference TRBV5-1 and TRBJ2-1, reads KAGVTQTPRYLIKTRGQQVTLSCSPISGHRSVSWYQQTPGQGLQFLFEYFSETQRNKGNFPGRFSGRQFSNSRSEMNVSTLELGDSALYLCASSWGRLADSYNEQFFGPGTRLTVL.

The chain uses TRBV28 and TRBJ1-1; D remains ambiguous. CDR1 and CDR2 (germline): MDHEN, SYDVKM. V was clipped by 8 bases and J by 0 bases, with 7 bases between them. The CDR3 is 12 amino acids. CDR3 DNA: TGTGCCAGCCTACGCTTGAACACTGAAGCTTTCTTT. The encoded protein is CASLRLNTEAFF.

This clone appeared a few times. CDR3 amino acids: CASSIEGQGAKEQFF. CDR3 nucleotide sequence: TGTGCCAGTAGTATAGAGGGACAGGGGGCAAAAGAGCAGTTCTTC. The rearrangement joins TRBV19 to TRBJ2-1, with 12 bases fitting TRBD1. The germline V gene encodes CDR1 LNHDA and CDR2 SQIVND (reference sequence). The CDR3 length is 15 residues. The ends lost 0 bases at V and 10 bases at J; junction bases unmatched: 4.

This clone occurred a few times. The chain has TRBV28 and TRBJ2-3; 7 nucleotides align to TRBD2. V shed 7 bases and J 6 bases; nucleotides not matched to a gene: 7. The CDR3 is made up of 13 amino acids. Germline V gene sequence: CDR1 MDHEN, CDR2 SYDVKM. The DNA for the CDR3 is TGTGCCAGCAATGCGGGAGATCGGGATACGCAGTATTTT. Amino acids: CASNAGDRDTQYF.

This sequence joins TRBV6-5 and TRBJ2-3; 7 bases line up with TRBD1. The CDR3 sequence is 15 residues long. From germline, CDR1 is MNHEY and CDR2 SVGAGI. V was pared by 7 bases and J by 2 bases, with 9 bases of the junction left unmatched. The CDR3 here is CASNRLTGTTDTQYF. The CDR3 DNA follows: TGTGCCAGCAATCGCCTGACAGGGACCACAGATACGCAGTATTTT.

This clone was detected a few times. The CDR3 DNA follows: TGTGCCAGCAGCCCCGGGACAGCAAACACTGAAGCTTTCTTT. Residues: CASSPGTANTEAFF. The chain uses TRBV7-3 and TRBJ1-1, with 7 bases identical to TRBD1. Germline CDR1 SGHTA, CDR2 FQGTGA. The CDR3 is 14 residues long. V dropped 5 bases and J dropped 2; count of bases not matched to a gene: 5.

The chain links TRBV7-3 to TRBJ2-7, with 9 bases aligning to TRBD2. This CDR3 comprises 14 residues. Looked up from germline, CDR1 is SGHTA and CDR2 is FQGTGA. Losses at the gene ends were 10 bases for V and 3 bases for J; bases not matched to a gene: 10. The CDR3 reads CAIPRLAALYEQYF. CDR3 DNA: TGTGCCATCCCGCGACTAGCGGCCCTCTACGAGCAGTACTTC.

V usage is TRBV7-2 and J usage is TRBJ2-1; possible D gene TRBD2, 6 bases. Germline-derived CDR1 and CDR2 are SGHTA and FQGNSA. V lost 1 base to trimming and J lost 9 bases, with 19 bases between them. The CDR3 is 16 amino acids. The CDR3 reads CASSLGSATRKAEQFF. CDR3 coding DNA: TGTGCCAGCAGCTTAGGGTCGGCGACTAGGAAGGCTGAGCAGTTCTTC.

The genes are TRBV28 and TRBJ2-7, with a tentative D call TRBD1 (5 bases). The germline V gene has CDR1 MDHEN and CDR2 SYDVKM. Trimming removed 0 bases from V and 5 bases from J, with 14 bases in between. The CDR3 covers 15 residues. DNA for the CDR3: TGTGCCAGCAGTTTATGGAGGCAGGGTGGGCACGAGCAGTACTTC. Residues: CASSLWRQGGHEQYF.

The chain has TRBV10-3 and TRBJ2-7; perhaps TRBD2 as D (7 bases). This CDR3 spans 14 amino acids. Germline values: CDR1 ENHRY, CDR2 SYGVKD. Trimming took off 7 bases at V and 6 bases at J, with 19 bases between the two ends. CDR3 coding DNA: TGTGCCATCAAGAGGGGGGGTGAAAGTGGCGAGCAGTACTTC. It translates to CAIKRGGESGEQYF.

This clone came up a few times. Sequence at one end of the junction differs from germline and may be a read error. The rearrangement links TRBV2 to TRBJ2-1; D is unresolved. Germline V lookup: CDR1 SNHLY, CDR2 FYNNEI. The CDR3 is made up of 19 amino acids. The chain's CDR3 is CASREGPRWSAYSYNEQFF. The CDR3 DNA reads TGTGCCAGCAGGGAAGGACCCAGGTGGTCGGCTTACTCTTACAATGAGCAGTTCTTC.

A few counts support this clone. The J gene is TRBJ2-2, the V gene TRBV4-2, with D possibly being TRBD1 (5 bases). Germline V lookup: CDR1 LGHNA, CDR2 YNFKEQ. Trimming shortened V by 1 base and J by 6 bases, and 12 bases separated the two germline ends. The CDR3 loop spans 15 amino acids. CDR3 region: CASSQVGQGPGELFF. CDR3 coding DNA: TGTGCCAGCAGCCAAGTGGGTCAGGGCCCCGGGGAGCTGTTTTTT.

The chain employs TRBV29-1 and TRBJ1-1; D call uncertain. The CDR3 extends over 12 amino acids. The germline V gene has CDR1 SQVTM and CDR2 ANQGSEA. Trimming left V 7 bases short and J 1 base short, with 10 bases between. DNA for the CDR3: TGCAGCGGGGAGGTGGGGAACACTGAAGCTTTCTTT. Translation gives CSGEVGNTEAFF.

The chain combines TRBV5-1 with TRBJ2-3, with D possibly matching TRBD1 (6 bases). Trimming left V 2 bases short and J 5 bases short, with 12 bases between. Germline V gene data show CDR1 as SGHRS and CDR2 as YFSETQ. The CDR3 is made up of 14 amino acids. CDR3 region: CASSLGQGQDTQYF. The CDR3 DNA is TGCGCCAGCAGCTTAGGCCAGGGGCAAGATACGCAGTATTTT.

This clone was observed a few times. V gene TRBV5-1 combines with J gene TRBJ2-5, with D possibly matching TRBD2 (5 bases). In germline, CDR1 is SGHRS, CDR2 YFSETQ. V dropped 4 bases and J dropped 2 bases, with 9 bases sitting between them. The CDR3 contains 13 residues. CDR3 sequence reads: CASSTGKQETQYF. CDR3 nucleotide sequence: TGCGCCAGCAGCACCGGGAAACAAGAGACCCAGTACTTC.

This clone was detected only a few times. In DNA, the CDR3 is TGTGCCAGTAGTAGCATACAGGGTTACTATGGCTACACCTTC. Translation: CASSSIQGYYGYTF. This rearrangement joins TRBV19 to TRBJ1-2; D possibly corresponds to TRBD1 (6 bases). The length of the CDR3 is 14 residues. Germline CDR1 and CDR2: LNHDA and SQIVND (reference sequence). V was clipped by 4 bases and J by 3 bases, with 12 bases between them.

With respect to this clone: The same CDR3 arises from other DNA sequences in this sample as well. The V call is TRBV6-5, the J call TRBJ1-2, with D tentatively TRBD1 (5 bases). V lost 3 bases and J 8 bases, leaving 7 bases between the germline ends. Germline lookup yields CDR1 MNHEY and CDR2 SVGAGI. CDR3 length: 11 amino acids. The CDR3 sequence: CASSYRGGYTF. DNA of the CDR3: TGTGCCAGCAGTTATAGGGGCGGCTACACCTTC.

The J gene is TRBJ1-2, the V gene TRBV5-1; a weak D match, TRBD1 (5 bases). Germline values: CDR1 SGHRS, CDR2 YFSETQ. This CDR3 has 15 residues. Trimming cost V 3 bases and J 5 bases, with 17 bases left between them. The CDR3: CASSWEDGAAYGYTF. For the CDR3, the DNA is TGCGCCAGCAGCTGGGAGGACGGGGCCGCTTATGGCTACACCTTC.

Here the CDR3 reads CASTSGTGNTEAFF. Here the CDR3 DNA reads TGTGCCAGCACCTCCGGGACAGGGAACACTGAAGCTTTCTTT. The V gene is TRBV6-5, the J gene TRBJ1-1, with 8 bases identical to TRBD1. The CDR3 is 14 residues long. Germline CDR1 MNHEY, CDR2 SVGAGI. The trim removed 7 bases at V and 1 base at J, leaving 5 bases unmatched.

This chain uses TRBV6-5 with TRBJ2-3; D unclear. V was clipped by 2 bases and J by 0 bases, with 3 bases between them. The CDR3 consists of 13 residues. In germline, CDR1 is MNHEY, CDR2 SVGAGI. In nucleotides, the CDR3 is TGTGCCAGCAGTTACCCGAGCACAGATACGCAGTATTTT. It is translated as CASSYPSTDTQYF.